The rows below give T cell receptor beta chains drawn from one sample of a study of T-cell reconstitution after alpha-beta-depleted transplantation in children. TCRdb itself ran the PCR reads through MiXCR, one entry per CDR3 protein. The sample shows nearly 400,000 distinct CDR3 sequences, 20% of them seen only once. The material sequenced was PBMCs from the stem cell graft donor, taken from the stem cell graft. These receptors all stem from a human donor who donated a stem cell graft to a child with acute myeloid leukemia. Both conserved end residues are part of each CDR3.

CDR3aa: CASSSLAGSSNQPQHF
j_gene: TRBJ1-5
v_gene: TRBV6-6

CDR3aa: CATLGAGEAYEQYF
j_gene: TRBJ2-7
v_gene: TRBV6-1

CDR3aa: CASSLGPGGDCSNQPQHF
j_gene: TRBJ1-5
v_gene: TRBV7-7

CDR3aa: CASKERGYEQYF
j_gene: TRBJ2-7
v_gene: TRBV2

CDR3aa: CASSPLDRVATEAFF
j_gene: TRBJ1-1
v_gene: TRBV7-6

CDR3aa: CSARKTSGSLNEQFF
j_gene: TRBJ2-1
v_gene: TRBV20-1

CDR3aa: CSAEIPGQGFQPQHF
j_gene: TRBJ1-5
v_gene: TRBV20-1

CDR3aa: CASNTGRGYEQYF
j_gene: TRBJ2-7
v_gene: TRBV12-3/TRBV12-4

CDR3aa: CASSLGQGQSEQYF
j_gene: TRBJ2-7
v_gene: TRBV12-3/TRBV12-4

CDR3aa: CASSPYRGLDTEAFF
j_gene: TRBJ1-1
v_gene: TRBV12-3/TRBV12-4

CDR3aa: CATSAGSYDEQFF
j_gene: TRBJ2-1
v_gene: TRBV24-1

CDR3aa: CASKNRGNRVF
j_gene: TRBJ2-1
v_gene: TRBV12-3/TRBV12-4

CDR3aa: CASSSQGPTEAFF
j_gene: TRBJ1-1
v_gene: TRBV11-2

CDR3aa: CASSFGQGGNEQFF
j_gene: TRBJ2-1
v_gene: TRBV5-1

CDR3aa: CSARDILAGAVDTQYF
j_gene: TRBJ2-3
v_gene: TRBV20-1

CDR3aa: CASSTDKRGREQYF
j_gene: TRBJ2-7
v_gene: TRBV11-3

CDR3aa: CASSQVVDYGYTF
j_gene: TRBJ1-2
v_gene: TRBV3-1

CDR3aa: CSASPQQGNQPQHF
j_gene: TRBJ1-5
v_gene: TRBV20-1

CDR3aa: CSARGLDSHTFYGYTF
j_gene: TRBJ1-2
v_gene: TRBV20-1

CDR3aa: CRGRAPGLAGGGTGELFF
j_gene: TRBJ2-2
v_gene: TRBV20-1

CDR3aa: CASSDRFEAFF
j_gene: TRBJ1-1
v_gene: TRBV2

CDR3aa: CASSFDITYNEQFF
j_gene: TRBJ2-1
v_gene: TRBV5-6

CDR3aa: CASSDEQGSTEAFF
j_gene: TRBJ1-1
v_gene: TRBV2

CDR3aa: CASSLPVRDPNNEQFF
j_gene: TRBJ2-1
v_gene: TRBV7-9

CDR3aa: CSALQGAGNQPQHF
j_gene: TRBJ1-5
v_gene: TRBV20-1

CDR3aa: CASSSSYDTYEQYF
j_gene: TRBJ2-7
v_gene: TRBV12-3/TRBV12-4

CDR3aa: CSASIRLDNEQFF
j_gene: TRBJ2-1
v_gene: TRBV20-1

CDR3aa: CSAATSGRSTDTQYF
j_gene: TRBJ2-3
v_gene: TRBV20-1

CDR3aa: CAISASTGLVGELFF
j_gene: TRBJ2-2
v_gene: TRBV10-3